This TCR beta chain was sequenced in a study of T cells after posttransplantation cyclophosphamide. Study conclusions and caveats: After PTCy, TRB diversity resembled that of CNI/methotrexate controls. Skin or GI-infiltrating T cells shared few TRB sequences with blood.

Of note for this clone: Its antigen is unidentified.

Treatment was busulfan-fludarabine conditioning, a marrow graft, and cyclophosphamide on days +3 and +4. Sequencing was performed with immunoSEQ multiplex PCR; in TCRdb, only in-frame clones are kept and a portion is missing. The table lists 15,000 to 20,000 clones, about nine tenths of them singletons. After removal of 2 bases from V and 2 bases from J, the junction contained 14 bases not matched to a gene. In germline, CDR1 is GTSNPN, CDR2 SVGIG (reference sequence). The CDR3 loop spans 17 amino acids. The source material was PBMCs, sampled after allogeneic stem cell transplant with posttransplant cyclophosphamide. The chain uses TRBV30 and TRBJ2-5, with 7 nucleotides matching TRBD2. The clonotype was recovered from a female patient aged 40-50 years who received an allogeneic stem cell transplant from a related donor, was CMV-positive, and had no GVHD. A share of the T cells may be of graft donor origin. CDR3 nucleotides: TGTGCCTGGAGTCCGAGTTGGCAGCGGGATGGACAAGAGACCCAGTACTTC. Amino acid sequence: CAWSPSWQRDGQETQYF. The full variable domain, completed using reference TRBV30 and TRBJ2-5, is SQTIHQWPATLVQPVGSPLSLECTVEGTSNPNLYWYRQAAGRGLQLLFYSVGIGQISSEVPQNLSASRPQDRQFILSSKKLLLSDSGFYLCAWSPSWQRDGQETQYFGPGTRLLVL.